Ten or more counts support the clone carrying this TCR beta chain. The data were taken from a study of Graves' ophthalmopathy and Graves' hyperthyroidism. On the study more broadly: Pretreatment peripheral blood was obtained at initial diagnosis.

The authors amplified TCR beta CDR3 regions from RNA transcripts. Second-round multiplex PCR followed a first-round RT-PCR using HTBI primers. TCRdb reprocessed the multiplex PCR reads with MiXCR, giving one entry per CDR3 protein. The sample has approximately 380,000 distinct CDR3 sequences, 20% to 25% seen once. Sample: peripheral blood. This TCR was sampled from a woman in her late teens or twenties with stable Graves' hyperthyroidism.

The CDR3 DNA reads as TGTGCCAGTAGTATGGGACAGAGGAGGAATCAGCCCCAGCATTTT. Amino acids: CASSMGQRRNQPQHF. The chain is built from TRBV19 and TRBJ1-5; TRBD1 agrees at 7 bases. Per the germline V gene, CDR1 is LNHDA and CDR2 is SQIVND (reference sequence). The CDR3 extends over 15 amino acids. The junction had 6 bases not matched to a gene; V was cut back by 3 bases and J by 4 bases.